The 13 T cell receptor beta chains given below trace back to one sample, sequenced in a study of long-term antiretroviral therapy in people with HIV. Researchers report immunoSEQ v3.0 was run at survey level. Some clones are missing from TCRdb's copy, which holds only in-frame ones; the method was immunoSEQ multiplex PCR. The table includes under 30,000 clones, 80% detected once. The sequencing used unsorted PBMCs, collected 0.3 years after starting antiretroviral therapy. These TCRs come from a man aged 40-49 years with HIV.

The V and J genes are TRBV7-2 and TRBJ2-3; D is perhaps TRBD1 or TRBD2 (5 bases each). Trimming shortened V by 1 base and J by 9 bases, and 11 bases separated the two germline ends. This CDR3 has 13 amino acids. Looked up from germline, CDR1 is SGHTA and CDR2 is FQGNSA. The DNA for the CDR3 is TGTGCCAGCAGCTTAGGCCCCAGGGACACGCAGTATTTT. Protein sequence: CASSLGPRDTQYF.

V and J are TRBV11-2 and TRBJ1-2; tentatively, D is TRBD1 (6 bases). The CDR3 totals 13 residues. Trimming shortened V by 5 bases and J by 2 bases, and 9 bases separated the two germline ends. Germline CDR1 reads SGHAT; CDR2 reads FQNNGV. This chain's CDR3 is CASSNRENYGYTF. CDR3 nucleotides: TGTGCCAGCAGCAACAGGGAGAACTATGGCTACACCTTC.

V and J are TRBV28 and TRBJ2-7; no firm D call. The CDR3 spans 11 residues. Between the trimmed V and J ends, which lost 6 bases and 4 bases, there was a span of 7 bases. The germline CDR1 and CDR2 sequences are MDHEN and SYDVKM. The CDR3 loop reads CASSIKYEQYF. The CDR3 coding sequence is TGTGCCAGCAGCATCAAATACGAGCAGTACTTC.

The chain uses TRBV5-6 and TRBJ2-5; no clear D. Germline V lookup: CDR1 SGHDT, CDR2 YYEEEE. CDR3 length: 15 residues. With 2 bases removed from V and 2 bases from J, the gap between germline ends came to 13 bases. The CDR3 protein is CASSFPGGWQETQYF. The CDR3 DNA reads TGTGCCAGCAGCTTTCCCGGTGGATGGCAAGAGACCCAGTACTTC.

The rearrangement joins TRBV10-2 to TRBJ2-1, with 15 bases aligning to TRBD2. The ends lost 3 bases at V and 7 bases at J; junction bases unmatched: 7. The germline V gene encodes CDR1 WSHSY and CDR2 SAAADI. This CDR3 has 17 amino acids. CDR3 loop: CASSDRTSGRGVNEQFF. The CDR3 DNA reads TGCGCCAGCAGTGATCGGACTAGCGGGAGGGGGGTGAATGAGCAGTTCTTC.

This chain joins TRBV28 and TRBJ2-5, with D perhaps TRBD1 (5 bases). The CDR3 sequence is 11 residues long. V lost 3 bases, J lost 14 bases, and 13 bases lay in between. In germline, CDR1 is MDHEN, CDR2 SYDVKM. CDR3 nucleotide sequence: TGTGCCAGCAGTTTGGGTCAGGGCAGTTACTTC. This codes for CASSLGQGSYF. Filled out from reference TRBV28 and TRBJ2-5, the complete variable domain reads DVKVTQSSRYLVKRTGEKVFLECVQDMDHENMFWYRQDPGLGLRLIYFSYDVKMKEKGDIPEGYSVSREKKERFSLILESASTNQTSMYLCASSLGQGSYFGPGTRLLVL.

V is TRBV6-6 and J is TRBJ1-1; D is perhaps TRBD1 (5 bases). Trimming removed 4 bases from V and 1 base from J, with 7 bases in between. Germline lookup yields CDR1 MNHNY and CDR2 SVGAGI (reference sequence). The length of the CDR3 is 13 residues. The CDR3 region has the DNA TGTGCCAGCAGTTCCCAGGGGAACACTGAAGCTTTCTTT. Protein: CASSSQGNTEAFF.

The chain links TRBV7-2 to TRBJ2-3; D may be TRBD1 (5 bases). The CDR3 spans 15 residues. CDR1 and CDR2 from the germline V gene are SGHTA and FQGNSA. Trimming left V 2 bases short and J 4 bases short, with 13 bases between. The CDR3 reads CASSLNVIRADTQYF. The CDR3 DNA sequence: TGTGCCAGCAGCTTAAATGTTATCAGGGCAGATACGCAGTATTTT.

This clone was counted a single time. The CDR3 here is CARSLADTQYF. The CDR3 DNA is TGTGCCAGAAGCTTGGCAGATACGCAGTATTTT. The V gene is TRBV5-3, the J gene TRBJ2-3; the D is unclear. TRBV5-3 is known as an ORF, though its function is uncertain. V shed 0 bases and J shed 4 bases, with 0 bases lying between them. The CDR3 runs to 11 residues.

The chain employs TRBV7-2 and TRBJ2-2; D possibly corresponds to TRBD1 (6 bases). Germline V gene data show CDR1 as SGHTA and CDR2 as FQGNSA. V was pared by 3 bases and J by 4 bases, with 9 bases between. The CDR3 has 14 amino acids. In DNA, the CDR3 is TGTGCCAGCAGCTTGGGACACACCACCGGGGAGCTGTTTTTT. Residues: CASSLGHTTGELFF.

This clone was detected only a few times. The chain has TRBV29-1 and TRBJ2-5; no firm D call. Trimming pared 7 bases from V and 0 bases from J, leaving 9 bases between. CDR1 and CDR2 from the germline V gene are SQVTM and ANQGSEA. This CDR3 spans 12 amino acids. CDR3 coding DNA: TGCAGCGCTGTCGACGACCAAGAGACCCAGTACTTC. Amino acid sequence: CSAVDDQETQYF. The full variable domain, with the rest looked up from reference TRBV29-1 and TRBJ2-5, is SAVISQKPSRDICQRGTSLTIQCQVDSQVTMMFWYRQQPGQSLTLIATANQGSEATYESGFVIDKFPISRPNLTFSTLTVSNMSPEDSSIYLCSAVDDQETQYFGPGTRLLVL.

A single count supports this clone. The rearrangement uses TRBV28 and TRBJ1-5, with D possibly being TRBD1 (5 bases). The germline V gene encodes CDR1 MDHEN and CDR2 SYDVKM. Trimming cost V 6 bases and J 5 bases, with 11 bases left between them. The CDR3 totals 13 residues. Written as DNA, the CDR3 is TGTGCCAGCAGGCCGGAGGGACATCAGCCCCAGCATTTT. Translation: CASRPEGHQPQHF.

Here the CDR3 DNA reads TGTGCCAGCAGCCATCCCATAGCGGGTAACTACAATGAGCAGTTCTTC. Translation: CASSHPIAGNYNEQFF. V usage is TRBV9 and J usage is TRBJ2-1; the match to TRBD2 covers 7 bases. The junction had 10 bases not matched to a gene; V was cut back by 4 bases and J by 3 bases. The CDR3 is 16 amino acids. Germline loops: CDR1 SGDLS, CDR2 YYNGEE.